Following are 28 T cell receptor beta chains from one sample sequenced in a study of T-cell memory formation after mild COVID-19 (dated by TCRdb to about 2021). The library was generated by 5' RACE. Sequencing relied on an Illumina NovaSeq 6000. TCRdb's own reprocessing of the public reads used fastp at Q25 and MiXCR and kept productive beta chains. Records with the same CDR3 protein are collapsed into one entry carrying the most frequent genes and DNA. For this sample there are some 250,000 distinct CDR3 sequences; 9.4% appear just once. In total, the top ten clones hold 20% to 25% of the sample. The sample consisted of PBMCs or a T cell subset sorted from them (not recorded which). The receptors come from a man between 18 and 29 years old who had mild COVID-19 (a few samples of this study predate the infection). The sample titles of this study are shuffled in the database, so cell type and time point are left out; the donor was told from shared clones.

This clonotype was counted between two and nine times. The rearrangement joins TRBV5-1 to TRBJ2-2, with 11 bases matching TRBD1. The length of the CDR3 is 15 residues. The V gene's germline CDR1 is SGHRS and CDR2 YFSETQ. The junction had 4 bases not matched to a gene; V was cut back by 4 bases and J by 5 bases. The CDR3, as DNA: TGCGCCAGCAGCAGGGGACAGGGGGAGACCGGGGAGCTGTTTTTT. This translates into CASSRGQGETGELFF.

There are a few counts of this clonotype. The rearrangement joins TRBV28 to TRBJ1-5, with TRBD1 matching over 7 bases. The CDR3 extends over 14 amino acids. Per germline, CDR1 MDHEN and CDR2 SYDVKM. With V trimmed by 6 bases and J by 6 bases, 8 bases remained unmatched. CDR3 DNA sequence: TGTGCCAGCAGAGCTGACAGGGACAGTCAGCCCCAGCATTTT. Protein: CASRADRDSQPQHF.

V gene TRBV29-1 combines with J gene TRBJ1-6, with D possibly being TRBD1 (6 bases). Germline CDR1 is SQVTM and CDR2 is ANQGSEA. The CDR3 runs 13 residues. V dropped 2 bases and J dropped 6 bases, with 8 bases sitting between them. As DNA, the CDR3 is TGCAGCGTTGAATTGGACAGTAATTCACCCCTCCACTTT. Protein product: CSVELDSNSPLHF. The full variable domain, completed using reference TRBV29-1 and TRBJ1-6, is SAVISQKPSRDICQRGTSLTIQCQVDSQVTMMFWYRQQPGQSLTLIATANQGSEATYESGFVIDKFPISRPNLTFSTLTVSNMSPEDSSIYLCSVELDSNSPLHFGNGTRLTVT.

This clonotype has more than one count but fewer than ten. The chain recombines TRBV14 with TRBJ2-1, with D unclear. The germline V and J ends were trimmed by 0 bases and 7 bases, with 16 bases remaining between them. The CDR3 is made up of 16 amino acids. Germline CDR1 is SGHDN and CDR2 is FVKESK. The CDR3: CASSQDWRGIPNEQFF. The CDR3 region has the DNA TGTGCCAGCAGCCAAGACTGGCGCGGAATCCCAAATGAGCAGTTCTTC.

This clonotype was observed a few times. The chain joins TRBV6-2 or TRBV6-3 to TRBJ2-3; D is unclear. The V end was cut by 7 bases, the J end by 4 bases, with 18 bases between. Germline loops: CDR1 MNHEY, CDR2 SVGEGT. The CDR3 is made up of 15 amino acids. The CDR3 DNA reads as TGTGCCAGCAAAGGCGTACACAGCGAATCAGATACGCAGTATTTT. It translates to CASKGVHSESDTQYF.

The V and J genes are TRBV24-1 and TRBJ1-4; D is perhaps TRBD1 (5 bases). Germline V gives CDR1 KGHDR, CDR2 SFDVKD. V shed 4 bases and J shed 5 bases, with 16 bases lying between them. The CDR3 has 16 amino acids. In nucleotides, the CDR3 is TGTGCCACCAGTGAGAGCGGACGGGGGAAGAATGAAAAACTGTTTTTT. It specifies CATSESGRGKNEKLFF.

V usage is TRBV5-1 and J usage is TRBJ2-5, with unresolved D. Per the germline V gene, CDR1 is SGHRS and CDR2 is YFSETQ. The ends were cut back, 7 bases at V and 2 bases at J, with 6 bases in the middle. The CDR3 sequence is 11 residues long. The CDR3 reads CASGPQETQYF. The DNA for the CDR3 is TGCGCCAGCGGGCCTCAAGAGACCCAGTACTTC. The variable domain in full, completed from reference TRBV5-1 and TRBJ2-5, reads KAGVTQTPRYLIKTRGQQVTLSCSPISGHRSVSWYQQTPGQGLQFLFEYFSETQRNKGNFPGRFSGRQFSNSRSEMNVSTLELGDSALYLCASGPQETQYFGPGTRLLVL.

There are a few counts of this clonotype. This chain joins TRBV6-2 or TRBV6-3 and TRBJ1-4; D is uncertain. Germline loops: CDR1 MNHEY, CDR2 SVGEGT. The CDR3 contains 14 residues. V shed 5 bases and J shed 7 bases, with 14 bases lying between them. DNA of the CDR3: TGTGCCAGCAGTAAGGATCCAAAGGGTGAAAAACTGTTTTTT. It specifies CASSKDPKGEKLFF.

This clonotype has more than one count but fewer than ten. The chain employs TRBV7-2 and TRBJ2-5, with TRBD2 identical over 8 bases. This CDR3 region has 15 residues. Trimming removed 4 bases from V and 6 bases from J; junction bases left unmatched: 10. Germline V gene data show CDR1 as SGHTA and CDR2 as FQGNSA. CDR3 protein: CASSSSVSGVKTQYF. The CDR3 DNA reads TGTGCCAGCAGCTCTTCGGTTAGCGGGGTAAAGACCCAGTACTTC. Filled out from reference TRBV7-2 and TRBJ2-5, the complete variable domain reads GAGVSQSPSNKVTEKGKDVELRCDPISGHTALYWYRQSLGQGLEFLIYFQGNSAPDKSGLPSDRFSAERTGGSVSTLTIQRTQQEDSAVYLCASSSSVSGVKTQYFGPGTRLLVL.

About this clonotype: Its ends do not fully match the called genes, so a read error is possible. The rearrangement joins TRBV12-3 or TRBV12-4 to TRBJ1-2; D not certain. This CDR3 contains 11 residues. Written as DNA, the CDR3 is TGTGCCAGCAGTTTACAGGAAGGAGTGGACTTC. This translates into CASSLQEGVDF.

The chain joins TRBV5-1 to TRBJ2-3; 8 bases are shared with TRBD2. J gave up 5 bases and V 2 bases, and 7 bases lay outside the gene matches. There are 15 residues in the CDR3. Germline CDR1 and CDR2: SGHRS and YFSETQ. CDR3 coding DNA: TGCGCCAGCAGCTTTCCCGGGGGGGCCGAAGATACGCAGTATTTT. Translated, it gives CASSFPGGAEDTQYF.

The V call is TRBV7-2, the J call TRBJ2-3; no clear D. The CDR3 is 16 amino acids. Germline-derived CDR1 and CDR2 are SGHTA and FQGNSA. V was clipped by 1 base and J by 4 bases, with 15 bases between them. In nucleotides, the CDR3 is TGTGCCAGCAGCTTAGGGTACGGTTCCAAGGCAGATACGCAGTATTTT. It encodes CASSLGYGSKADTQYF.

This clonotype appeared a few times. The chain couples TRBV2 to TRBJ1-5; D is uncertain. This CDR3 contains 13 residues. The V and J ends lost 4 bases and 4 bases respectively, with 8 bases between them. Germline V gives CDR1 SNHLY, CDR2 FYNNEI. The CDR3: CASSVQENQPQHF. DNA for the CDR3: TGTGCCAGCAGTGTCCAGGAAAATCAGCCCCAGCATTTT.

The rearrangement joins TRBV5-8 to TRBJ2-7; D not resolved. In germline, CDR1 is SGHTS, CDR2 YDEGEE. V shed 0 bases and J shed 4 bases, with 11 bases lying between them. This CDR3 has 14 residues. The CDR3 coding sequence is TGTGCCAGCAGCTTGGCAAGACGAGTTTACGAGCAGTACGTC. This gives the protein CASSLARRVYEQYV.

This chain's CDR3 is CASSPLGGLLTYEQYF. The CDR3 coding sequence is TGTGCCAGCAGCCCTTTGGGGGGCCTTCTCACCTACGAGCAGTACTTC. The rearrangement uses TRBV7-8 and TRBJ2-7; the D call may be TRBD1 or TRBD2 (6 bases each). Trimming took off 5 bases at V and 2 bases at J, with 19 bases between the two ends. The CDR3 has 16 residues. The V gene's germline CDR1 is SGHVS and CDR2 FQNEAQ. Full variable domain (outside the CDR3, taken from reference TRBV7-8 and TRBJ2-7): GAGVSQSPRYKVAKRGQDVALRCDPISGHVSLFWYQQALGQGPEFLTYFQNEAQLDKSGLPSDRFFAERPEGSVSTLKIQRTQQEDSAVYLCASSPLGGLLTYEQYFGPGTRLTVT.

This clonotype was observed a handful of times. The rearrangement joins TRBV15 to TRBJ1-1; D not certain. CDR1 and CDR2 from the germline V gene are LNHNV and YYDKDF (reference sequence). The CDR3 totals 14 residues. V gave up 4 bases and J gave up 0 bases, with 9 bases separating them. CDR3 residues: CATSKVEVNTEAFF. CDR3 nucleotide sequence: TGTGCCACCAGCAAAGTAGAGGTGAACACTGAAGCTTTCTTT.

J is TRBJ1-1 and V is TRBV7-9; 7 nucleotides match TRBD1. Germline loops: CDR1 SEHNR, CDR2 FQNEAQ (reference sequence). The CDR3 runs 15 residues. The ends lost 4 bases at V and 4 bases at J; junction bases unmatched: 9. This CDR3 is CASSSTGIGSTEAFF. DNA of the CDR3: TGTGCCAGCAGCTCGACAGGGATTGGCAGCACTGAAGCTTTCTTT.

The chain has TRBV11-3 and TRBJ2-3; 11 nucleotides align to TRBD2. The CDR3 contains 14 residues. Trimming removed 5 bases from V and 4 bases from J; junction bases left unmatched: 2. Germline values: CDR1 SGHNT, CDR2 YENEEA. The CDR3 is CASSQTSGADTQYF. As DNA, the CDR3 is TGTGCCAGCAGCCAGACTAGCGGGGCAGATACGCAGTATTTT.

V gene TRBV5-1 combines with J gene TRBJ1-6; a weak D match, TRBD1 (6 bases). The CDR3 extends over 13 amino acids. CDR1 is SGHRS, CDR2 YFSETQ, per germline. Trimming removed 7 bases from V and 8 bases from J, with 13 bases in between. CDR3 amino acids: CASGDRSDSPLHF. In nucleotides, the CDR3 is TGCGCCAGCGGCGACAGGTCCGATTCACCCCTCCACTTT.

This rearrangement joins TRBV5-1 to TRBJ2-3; D is unclear. The ends were cut back, 0 bases at V and 5 bases at J, with 13 bases in the middle. The CDR3 totals 15 residues. Germline assignment: CDR1 SGHRS and CDR2 YFSETQ. CDR3 nucleotides: TGCGCCAGCAGCTTGGGAGCCCTCAGGAGAGATACGCAGTATTTT. It translates to CASSLGALRRDTQYF.

The V and J genes are TRBV29-1 and TRBJ1-2; perhaps TRBD1 as D (5 bases). Per germline, CDR1 SQVTM and CDR2 ANQGSEA. CDR3 length equals 13 residues. Trimming pared 3 bases from V and 4 bases from J, leaving 12 bases between. As DNA, the CDR3 is TGCAGCGTTGACGGGGCAGGGAGCTATGGCTACACCTTC. It codes for CSVDGAGSYGYTF.

This chain joins TRBV11-2 and TRBJ1-1; 9 bases fit TRBD1. Germline V gene lookup returns CDR1 SGHAT and CDR2 FQNNGV. V lost 6 bases and J lost 2; bases outside the gene matches: 7. This CDR3 comprises 15 residues. The CDR3 protein is CASRSPGQGNTEAFF. CDR3 nucleotide sequence: TGTGCCAGCAGGTCTCCGGGACAGGGCAACACTGAAGCTTTCTTT.

This clonotype was seen more than once but under ten times. The chain recombines TRBV6-1 with TRBJ2-7; D is undetermined. V gave up 2 bases and J gave up 2 bases, with 16 bases separating them. Germline CDR1 and CDR2: MNHNS and SASEGT. There are 16 residues in the CDR3. CDR3 amino acids: CASSETPTPGAYEQYV. DNA of the CDR3: TGTGCCAGCAGTGAAACCCCCACCCCAGGCGCCTACGAGCAGTACGTC.

This clonotype was detected many times. As DNA, the CDR3 is TGTGCCAGCCCCAAGATGCCCCTGGACCTTTATAGCAATCAGCCCCAGCATTTT. Protein sequence: CASPKMPLDLYSNQPQHF. The genes are TRBV6-2 or TRBV6-3 and TRBJ1-5, with unresolved D. V was trimmed by 8 bases and J by 0 bases, leaving 23 bases between them. CDR3 size: 18 residues. Germline V gene data show CDR1 as MNHEY and CDR2 as SVGEGT.

This clonotype was counted only a few times. V gene TRBV10-3 combines with J gene TRBJ2-5; D remains ambiguous. The germline V gene has CDR1 ENHRY and CDR2 SYGVKD. V was shortened by 3 bases and J by 3 bases, with 2 bases between the two germline ends. CDR3 size: 11 residues. Here the CDR3 reads CAISDEETQYF. DNA of the CDR3: TGTGCCATCAGTGACGAAGAGACCCAGTACTTC.

This clonotype was found many times. V usage is TRBV4-1 and J usage is TRBJ2-4; TRBD1 agrees at 9 bases. Germline CDR1 MGHRA, CDR2 YSYEKL. V was clipped by 0 bases and J by 8 bases; unmatched bases: 11. This CDR3 is 17 amino acids long. The CDR3 sequence is CASSQDSRDRAVDIQYF. The DNA of the CDR3 is TGCGCCAGCAGCCAAGATAGTCGGGACAGGGCTGTTGACATTCAGTACTTC.

The V and J genes are TRBV6-5 and TRBJ1-2; D is unclear. The germline CDR1 and CDR2 sequences are MNHEY and SVGAGI. The CDR3 consists of 13 residues. Trimming pared 6 bases from V and 5 bases from J, leaving 13 bases between. CDR3 amino acids: CASSSRTEYGYTF. CDR3 coding DNA: TGTGCCAGCAGCTCCCGAACGGAGTATGGCTACACCTTC.

This clonotype was seen only a few times. The chain is built from TRBV20-1 and TRBJ2-3; D gene uncertain. The V end was cut by 3 bases, the J end by 3 bases, with 4 bases between. Germline-derived CDR1 and CDR2 are DFQATT and SNEGSKA (reference sequence). The CDR3 has 11 residues. The CDR3, as DNA: TGCAGTGCTAGGTGGACAGATACGCAGTATTTT. It encodes CSARWTDTQYF.